The 24 T cell receptor beta chains in this list originate from one sample, sequenced in a study of shared clonotypes between healthy human individuals. Sequencing used immunoSEQ multiplex PCR; TCRdb keeps in-frame clones, though not all of them. The repertoire holds around 2,100,000 clones, with about 94% as singletons. Naive CD8 cells lacked CD45RO, underwent positive selection for CCR7 and left out terminally differentiated effector memory CD45RA+ cells. Sequencing was carried out using naive CD8+ T cells sorted from blood. The source of these receptors is a man younger than 35 in good health.

The table lists this clone with a count of one. The chain links TRBV11-2 to TRBJ2-7, with 8 positions matching TRBD1. Germline V gene data show CDR1 as SGHAT and CDR2 as FQNNGV. The V and J ends lost 5 bases and 2 bases, in that order; junction bases with no gene match: 5. This CDR3 is built from 14 residues. The CDR3 DNA follows: TGTGCCAGCAGCCGGGAGACAGGGGCCTACGAGCAGTACTTC. The encoded protein is CASSRETGAYEQYF.

The chain combines TRBV10-3 with TRBJ2-1; maybe TRBD2 (6 bases). The CDR3 has 16 residues. The V end lost 10 bases, the J end lost 3 bases, and 22 bases lay between the germline ends. Germline CDR1 is ENHRY and CDR2 is SYGVKD. CDR3 nucleotides: TGTGCCACCCTTCTGGGTGAGGGCGGGGACTACAATGAGCAGTTCTTC. This translates into CATLLGEGGDYNEQFF.

This chain joins TRBV9 and TRBJ1-1; perhaps TRBD1 as D (6 bases). Germline assignment: CDR1 SGDLS and CDR2 YYNGEE. The CDR3 spans 16 residues. V lost 0 bases to trimming and J lost 0 bases, with 12 bases between them. The CDR3: CASSVATDSMNTEAFF. The CDR3 region has the DNA TGTGCCAGCAGCGTAGCTACGGACAGTATGAACACTGAAGCTTTCTTT.

This chain links TRBV27 with TRBJ1-2; D not resolved. This CDR3 spans 13 amino acids. CDR1 MNHEY and CDR2 SMNVEV come from the germline V gene (reference sequence). Trimming took off 11 bases at V and 8 bases at J, with 21 bases between the two ends. The CDR3 spells CAAGSGRLSGYTF. The CDR3 nucleotides are TGTGCCGCGGGATCGGGTCGTCTTTCGGGCTACACCTTC.

This clone was seen just once. The same CDR3 arises from other DNA sequences in this sample as well. V is TRBV29-1 and J is TRBJ2-7, with D possibly being TRBD1 (6 bases). V lost 5 bases to trimming and J lost 4 bases, with 12 bases between them. Germline lookup yields CDR1 SQVTM and CDR2 ANQGSEA. The CDR3 totals 12 residues. The CDR3: CSVTGISYEQYF. DNA of the CDR3: TGCAGCGTTACAGGGATTTCGTACGAGCAGTACTTC.

The chain couples TRBV6-5 to TRBJ2-7, with D perhaps given as TRBD1 or TRBD2 (5 bases each). Germline CDR1 and CDR2: MNHEY and SVGAGI. The V gene lost 5 bases and the J gene lost 0 bases, with 8 bases spanning the gap. The CDR3 is made up of 13 amino acids. The CDR3: CASSGTDSYEQYF. DNA for the CDR3: TGTGCCAGCAGTGGGACGGACTCCTACGAGCAGTACTTC.

This rearrangement joins TRBV27 to TRBJ2-2, with 7 bases that match TRBD1. The CDR3 sequence is 19 residues long. Looked up from germline, CDR1 is MNHEY and CDR2 is SMNVEV (reference sequence). With 4 bases clipped from V and 4 bases from J, the junction kept 18 bases outside the gene matches. Here the CDR3 DNA reads TGTGCCAGCAGTTATTTAGGGGTGAACCCGGGACAGCCCACCGGGGAGCTGTTTTTT. As protein: CASSYLGVNPGQPTGELFF.

The chain links TRBV5-4 to TRBJ2-7, with a possible D match to TRBD1 (5 bases). Germline CDR1 reads SGHNT; CDR2 reads YYREEE (reference sequence). Deletions cut 7 bases from V and 2 bases from J, with 19 bases between. The CDR3 loop spans 15 amino acids. The CDR3 loop is CASRVWAGSPYEQYF. CDR3 DNA sequence: TGTGCCAGCCGCGTATGGGCAGGGTCGCCCTACGAGCAGTACTTC.

V and J are TRBV7-8 and TRBJ1-2, with D perhaps TRBD1 (6 bases). CDR1 is SGHVS, CDR2 FQNEAQ, per germline. The ends were cut back, 5 bases at V and 6 bases at J, with 13 bases in the middle. The CDR3 contains 13 residues. CDR3 coding DNA: TGTGCCAGCAGCACTTATCGGACAGATGGCTACACCTTC. It codes for CASSTYRTDGYTF.

The chain uses TRBV28 and TRBJ2-3, with D possibly TRBD2 on 5 matching bases. Germline assignment: CDR1 MDHEN and CDR2 SYDVKM. There are 16 residues in the CDR3. Trimming removed 3 bases at V and 5 bases at J, with 18 bases between. The CDR3 protein is CASSFRENHDLDTQYF. Here the CDR3 DNA reads TGTGCCAGCAGTTTTAGGGAGAACCATGATTTAGATACGCAGTATTTT.

This sequence joins TRBV4-3 and TRBJ2-3; D could derive from TRBD1 or TRBD2 (6 bases each). The CDR3 is 18 residues long. V was clipped by 6 bases and J by 4 bases, with 26 bases between them. Germline V gene lookup returns CDR1 LGHNA and CDR2 YSLEER. The CDR3 nucleotides are TGCGCCAGCAGTCAACGAGTAGGGGGAAGGGGGGTTGCAGATACGCAGTATTTT. As protein: CASSQRVGGRGVADTQYF.

A remark on this clone: This same CDR3 is encoded by further DNA sequences in the sample. The V call is TRBV19, the J call TRBJ1-1; D remains ambiguous. Germline lookup yields CDR1 LNHDA and CDR2 SQIVND (reference sequence). Trimming took 3 bases from V and 1 from J, leaving 6 bases between them. The CDR3 is 13 amino acids. This CDR3 reads CASSIDGNTEAFF. CDR3 in DNA: TGTGCCAGTAGTATCGACGGGAACACTGAAGCTTTCTTT.

This rearrangement joins TRBV19 to TRBJ2-3; 7 nucleotides agree with TRBD2. There are 16 residues in the CDR3. V lost 6 bases to trimming and J lost 3 bases; unmatched junction nucleotides: 12. CDR1 is LNHDA and CDR2 is SQIVND in the germline V gene (reference sequence). The CDR3 nucleotides read TGTGCCAGTAGCCCCCTCAGGGAGGGACTGACAGATACGCAGTATTTT. It translates to CASSPLREGLTDTQYF.

The chain couples TRBV7-6 to TRBJ2-7; TRBD1 aligns across 8 bases. Germline CDR1 and CDR2: SGHVS and FNYEAQ. The CDR3 contains 15 residues. The ends lost 0 bases at V and 4 bases at J; junction bases unmatched: 5. The CDR3 DNA is TGTGCCAGCAGCTTAGCGACAGGGGTGAAATACGAGCAGTACTTC. Its protein is CASSLATGVKYEQYF.

This chain connects TRBV5-6 to TRBJ1-1, with a possible D match to TRBD1 (6 bases). Trimming removed 1 base at V and 4 bases at J, with 14 bases between. Germline V gives CDR1 SGHDT, CDR2 YYEEEE. The CDR3 is 15 residues long. The DNA for the CDR3 is TGTGCCAGCAGCTTGTCCCCAGGGGACCTCACTGAAGCTTTCTTT. Protein: CASSLSPGDLTEAFF.

The chain recombines TRBV6-1 with TRBJ2-1, with TRBD1 as a possible D gene (5 bases). With 7 bases removed from V and 1 base from J, the gap between germline ends came to 8 bases. The CDR3 is made up of 13 amino acids. Germline CDR1 and CDR2: MNHNS and SASEGT. The CDR3 protein is CASTGSSYNEQFF. The DNA for the CDR3 is TGTGCCAGCACAGGGTCTTCCTACAATGAGCAGTTCTTC.

Remarks on this clone: The same CDR3 can be traced to other DNA sequences in this sample. The chain uses TRBV11-2 and TRBJ2-1; 9 positions agree with TRBD1. The V gene's germline CDR1 is SGHAT and CDR2 FQNNGV. CDR3 length: 14 amino acids. The V segment lost 6 bases and the J segment 4 bases; nucleotides outside the gene matches: 4. For the CDR3, the DNA is TGTGCCAGCAGTCTCGGGACAGGGTACAATGAGCAGTTCTTC. It encodes CASSLGTGYNEQFF.

The chain employs TRBV29-1 and TRBJ2-7; TRBD1 matches 10 bases. CDR3 length: 13 amino acids. V dropped 7 bases and J dropped 3; count of bases not matched to a gene: 6. The germline V gene has CDR1 SQVTM and CDR2 ANQGSEA. CDR3 in DNA: TGCAGCGCCTTGGACAGGGGGGGCTACGAGCAGTACTTC. Protein sequence: CSALDRGGYEQYF.

The chain recombines TRBV5-1 with TRBJ2-7; D is possibly TRBD1 (6 bases). CDR3 size: 15 residues. In germline, CDR1 is SGHRS, CDR2 YFSETQ. V was clipped by 1 base and J by 1 base, with 12 bases between them. CDR3 loop: CASSLMDSPSYEQYF. In nucleotides, the CDR3 is TGCGCCAGCAGCTTGATGGACAGTCCTTCCTACGAGCAGTACTTC.

The chain couples TRBV4-3 to TRBJ1-2, with TRBD1 as a possible D gene (6 bases). This CDR3 is 17 amino acids long. Per the germline V gene, CDR1 is LGHNA and CDR2 is YSLEER. V was shortened by 0 bases and J by 3 bases, with 17 bases between the two germline ends. The CDR3 DNA sequence: TGCGCCAGCAGCCAAGATCCGGCAGGGGTAGTCTACTATGGCTACACCTTC. Amino acid sequence: CASSQDPAGVVYYGYTF.

The chain joins TRBV10-3 to TRBJ2-2, with 7 bases aligning to TRBD2. V gave up 0 bases and J gave up 3 bases; unmatched junction bases: 13. The CDR3 runs 19 residues. Germline-derived CDR1 and CDR2 are ENHRY and SYGVKD. The CDR3 bases are TGTGCCATCAGTGAGTCAGGGTCGAGGCTAGCGGACGACACCGGGGAGCTGTTTTTT. It yields the protein CAISESGSRLADDTGELFF.

This chain connects TRBV4-1 to TRBJ1-1, with D unresolved. Trimming removed 4 bases at V and 0 bases at J, with 9 bases between. The CDR3 is 14 residues long. Per the germline V gene, CDR1 is MGHRA and CDR2 is YSYEKL. In DNA form, the CDR3 reads TGCGCCAGCAGCCGGAATCAGATGAACACTGAAGCTTTCTTT. Protein: CASSRNQMNTEAFF.

The chain links TRBV30 to TRBJ1-4, with 7 positions matching TRBD1. CDR1 is GTSNPN and CDR2 is SVGIG in the germline V gene (reference sequence). V was pared by 8 bases and J by 4 bases, with 10 bases of the junction left unmatched. The CDR3 consists of 14 residues. The CDR3 DNA reads TGTGCCCGGGATGAACAGGGGAATAATGAAAAACTGTTTTTT. Its protein is CARDEQGNNEKLFF.

Comment on this clone: Other DNA sequences of this sample code for an identical CDR3. This chain links TRBV27 with TRBJ1-1; a possible D gene is TRBD1 (5 bases). Germline V lookup: CDR1 MNHEY, CDR2 SMNVEV (reference sequence). V gave up 1 base and J gave up 3 bases, with 6 bases separating them. The CDR3 spans 13 residues. CDR3 in amino acids: CASSLWGDTEAFF. In DNA form, the CDR3 reads TGTGCCAGCAGTTTATGGGGGGACACTGAAGCTTTCTTT.